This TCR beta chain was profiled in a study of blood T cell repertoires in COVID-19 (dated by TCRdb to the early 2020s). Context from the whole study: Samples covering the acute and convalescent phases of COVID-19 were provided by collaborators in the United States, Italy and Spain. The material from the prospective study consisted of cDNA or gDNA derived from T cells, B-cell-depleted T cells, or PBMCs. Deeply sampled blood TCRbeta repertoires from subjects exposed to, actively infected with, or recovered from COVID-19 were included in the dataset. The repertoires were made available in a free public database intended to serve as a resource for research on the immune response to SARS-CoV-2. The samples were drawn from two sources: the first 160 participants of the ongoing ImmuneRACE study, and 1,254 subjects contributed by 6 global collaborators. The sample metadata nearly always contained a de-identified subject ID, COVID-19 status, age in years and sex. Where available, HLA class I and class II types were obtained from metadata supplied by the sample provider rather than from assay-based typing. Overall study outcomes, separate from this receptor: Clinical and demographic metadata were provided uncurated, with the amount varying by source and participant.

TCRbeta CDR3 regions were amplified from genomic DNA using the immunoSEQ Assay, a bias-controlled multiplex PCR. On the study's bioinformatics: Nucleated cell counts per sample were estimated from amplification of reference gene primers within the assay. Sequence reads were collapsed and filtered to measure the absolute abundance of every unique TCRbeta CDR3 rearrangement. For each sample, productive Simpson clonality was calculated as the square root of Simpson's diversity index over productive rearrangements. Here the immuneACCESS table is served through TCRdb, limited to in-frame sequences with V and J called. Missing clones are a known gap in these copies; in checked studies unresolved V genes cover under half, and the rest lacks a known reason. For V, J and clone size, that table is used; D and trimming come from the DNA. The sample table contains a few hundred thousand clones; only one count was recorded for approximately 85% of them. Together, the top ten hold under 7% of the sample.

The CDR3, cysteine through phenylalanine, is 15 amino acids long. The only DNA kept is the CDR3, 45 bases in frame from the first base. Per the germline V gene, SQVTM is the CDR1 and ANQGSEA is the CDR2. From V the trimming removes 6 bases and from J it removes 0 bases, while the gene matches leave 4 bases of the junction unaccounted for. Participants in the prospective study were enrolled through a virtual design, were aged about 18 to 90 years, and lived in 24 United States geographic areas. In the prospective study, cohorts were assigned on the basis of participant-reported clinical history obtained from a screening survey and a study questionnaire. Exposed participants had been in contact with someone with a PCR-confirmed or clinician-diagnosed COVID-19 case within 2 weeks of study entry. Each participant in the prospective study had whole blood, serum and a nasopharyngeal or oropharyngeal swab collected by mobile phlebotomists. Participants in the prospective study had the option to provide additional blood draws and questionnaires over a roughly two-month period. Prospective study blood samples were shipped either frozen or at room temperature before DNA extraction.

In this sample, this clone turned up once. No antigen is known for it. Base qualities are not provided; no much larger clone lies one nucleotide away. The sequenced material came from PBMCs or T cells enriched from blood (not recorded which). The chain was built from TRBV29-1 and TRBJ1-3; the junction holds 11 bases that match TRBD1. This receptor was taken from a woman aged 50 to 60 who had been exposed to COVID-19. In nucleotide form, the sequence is TGCAGCGTCGGGACAGGGGGAAGCTCTGGAAACACCATATATTTT. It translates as CSVGTGGSSGNTIYF.